These 28 T cell receptor beta chains came from one sample sequenced in a study of OX40 agonist ivuxolimab in advanced cancers. The protocol was immunoSEQ multiplex PCR, while the TCRdb copy is restricted to in-frame clones and leaves out a portion. The table has about 32,000 clones, around nine tenths seen once. Material: CD4+ or CD8+ T cells sorted from blood, obtained in a trial of the OX40 agonist ivuxolimab. The receptors come from an adult with an advanced solid tumor such as melanoma, head and neck, liver or kidney cancer.

The V and J genes are TRBV2 and TRBJ2-1, with 7 bases aligning to TRBD1. Germline loops: CDR1 SNHLY, CDR2 FYNNEI. The V and J ends lost 8 bases and 3 bases, in that order; junction bases with no gene match: 7. The CDR3 loop spans 14 amino acids. CDR3 protein: CASGDRALYNEQFF. The CDR3 bases are TGTGCCAGCGGAGACAGGGCCCTCTACAATGAGCAGTTCTTC.

The rearrangement uses TRBV10-3 and TRBJ2-2; TRBD1 matches at 10 bases. J was trimmed by 10 bases and V by 0 bases; bases with no gene match: 5. CDR1 and CDR2 (germline): ENHRY, SYGVKD. This CDR3 is built from 15 residues. The DNA for the CDR3 is TGTGCCATCAGTGAGTCCGGGACAGGGGCACAGGAGCTGTTTTTT. Its protein product is CAISESGTGAQELFF.

This rearrangement joins TRBV13 to TRBJ2-7; D uncertain. The V gene's germline CDR1 is PRHDT and CDR2 FYEKMQ (reference sequence). The V gene lost 5 bases and the J gene lost 5 bases, with 19 bases spanning the gap. The CDR3 covers 15 residues. The CDR3 reads CASSPYIYEPHEQYF. The CDR3, as DNA: TGTGCCAGCAGCCCATACATCTACGAGCCACACGAGCAGTACTTC.

This rearrangement joins TRBV5-4 to TRBJ1-1, with D uncertain. With 1 base removed from V and 7 bases from J, the gap between germline ends came to 11 bases. CDR1 is SGHNT, CDR2 YYREEE, per germline (reference sequence). The CDR3 has 13 amino acids. CDR3 loop: CASSLKVELEAFF. CDR3 DNA: TGTGCCAGCAGCTTGAAGGTTGAACTTGAAGCTTTCTTT.

The chain recombines TRBV29-1 with TRBJ2-3; no reliable D call. The V gene lost 8 bases and the J gene lost 0 bases, with 15 bases spanning the gap. CDR3 size: 14 residues. Germline CDR1 reads SQVTM; CDR2 reads ANQGSEA. CDR3 amino acids: CSPRAVSSTDTQYF. As DNA, the CDR3 is TGCAGCCCCCGGGCAGTTTCTAGCACAGATACGCAGTATTTT.

A single count supports this clone. Written as DNA, the CDR3 is TGTGCCAGTAGTATAATGTCCCAGGGGAATGAGCAGTTCTTC. Its protein is CASSIMSQGNEQFF. This chain joins TRBV19 and TRBJ2-1; weak D call: TRBD1 (6 bases). V was clipped by 2 bases and J by 7 bases, with 12 bases between them. Looked up from germline, CDR1 is LNHDA and CDR2 is SQIVND (reference sequence). The CDR3 is made up of 14 amino acids.

J is TRBJ2-6 and V is TRBV6-5; D gene uncertain. V dropped 7 bases and J dropped 0 bases, with 10 bases sitting between them. The CDR3 contains 15 residues. Germline V gene lookup returns CDR1 MNHEY and CDR2 SVGAGI. The CDR3: CASTISYSGANVLTF. The CDR3 DNA is TGTGCCAGCACCATAAGCTACTCTGGGGCCAACGTCCTGACTTTC.

The J gene is TRBJ2-7, the V gene TRBV23-1, with D perhaps being TRBD1 or TRBD2 (6 bases each). TRBV23-1 carries the ORF label, with uncertain function. The V end was cut by 8 bases, the J end by 4 bases, with 12 bases between. The CDR3 totals 12 residues. The DNA of the CDR3 is TGCGCCAGCGGAGGAGGGGGGTACGAGCAGTACTTC. Protein product: CASGGGGYEQYF.

V gene TRBV13 combines with J gene TRBJ2-1, with D possibly TRBD2 on 8 matching bases. Trimming removed 2 bases from V and 12 bases from J, with 17 bases in between. The CDR3 covers 14 residues. CDR1 is PRHDT and CDR2 is FYEKMQ in the germline V gene (reference sequence). The CDR3 here is CASSLRLAPGGQFF. The CDR3 region has the DNA TGTGCCAGCAGCTTACGACTAGCGCCAGGGGGGCAGTTCTTC.

CDR3 in DNA: TGTGCCACGACTGGCGGGGGGATCACAGATACGCAGTATTTT. This codes for CATTGGGITDTQYF. The V call is TRBV5-4, the J call TRBJ2-3, with 8 bases aligning to TRBD2. CDR1 SGHNT and CDR2 YYREEE come from the germline V gene (reference sequence). The length of the CDR3 is 14 residues. J lost 2 bases, V lost 9 bases, and 8 bases had no gene match.

This chain joins TRBV6-5 and TRBJ2-7; D not certain. Germline values: CDR1 MNHEY, CDR2 SVGAGI. The CDR3 length is 11 residues. Trimming removed 4 bases at V and 4 bases at J, with 5 bases between. The CDR3 loop is CASSSVYEQYF. In DNA, the CDR3 is TGTGCCAGCAGTTCCGTATACGAGCAGTACTTC.

The rearrangement joins TRBV6-4 to TRBJ2-7, with D uncertain. The CDR3 is 11 residues long. Looked up from germline, CDR1 is MRHNA and CDR2 is SNTAGT. The V end lost 2 bases, the J end lost 6 bases, and 5 bases lay between the germline ends. CDR3 nucleotide sequence: TGTGCCAGCAGTGACGGACGCGAGCAGTACGTC. Amino acid sequence: CASSDGREQYV.

CDR3 coding DNA: TGTGCCAGCAGCTTAATTGGCAAAGGCCCCTACAATGAGCAGTTCTTC. Its protein is CASSLIGKGPYNEQFF. The rearrangement links TRBV7-9 to TRBJ2-1; D unclear. From germline, CDR1 is SEHNR and CDR2 FQNEAQ (reference sequence). V was shortened by 2 bases and J by 2 bases, with 13 bases between the two germline ends. The CDR3 extends over 16 amino acids.

The genes are TRBV4-1 and TRBJ1-4; D perhaps matches TRBD1 (6 bases). V lost 2 bases and J lost 8, with 12 bases in between. The CDR3 runs 14 residues. Germline V gene lookup returns CDR1 MGHRA and CDR2 YSYEKL. The CDR3 DNA is TGCGCCAGCAGCCAAAACAGGGCTACCGAAAAACTGTTTTTT. It specifies CASSQNRATEKLFF.

This chain uses TRBV27 with TRBJ2-1; D perhaps matches TRBD1 (6 bases). V lost 1 base and J 1 base, leaving 17 bases between the germline ends. CDR1 and CDR2 from the germline V gene are MNHEY and SMNVEV (reference sequence). The CDR3 totals 18 residues. The CDR3 spells CASSLLYVGDRSYNEQFF. CDR3 coding DNA: TGTGCCAGCAGTTTATTGTACGTAGGTGACAGGTCCTACAATGAGCAGTTCTTC.

The CDR3 here is CASSLQQGAGELFF. As DNA, the CDR3 is TGTGCCAGCAGTCTTCAACAGGGCGCCGGGGAGCTGTTTTTT. This rearrangement joins TRBV27 to TRBJ2-2, with a tentative D call TRBD1 (6 bases). V gave up 5 bases and J gave up 6 bases, with 13 bases separating them. CDR1 MNHEY and CDR2 SMNVEV come from the germline V gene (reference sequence). This CDR3 has 14 amino acids.

This sequence joins TRBV7-3 and TRBJ2-3; no definite D call. CDR1 and CDR2 from the germline V gene are SGHTA and FQGTGA. The CDR3 spans 13 residues. Between the trimmed V and J ends, which lost 6 bases and 2 bases, there was a span of 9 bases. CDR3 DNA: TGTGCCAGCAGACCAAGCCACACAGATACGCAGTATTTT. It encodes CASRPSHTDTQYF. Based on the CDR3 plus reference TRBV7-3 and TRBJ2-3, the full variable domain is GAGVSQTPSNKVTEKGKYVELRCDPISGHTALYWYRQSLGQGPEFLIYFQGTGAADDSGLPNDRFFAVRPEGSVSTLKIQRTERGDSAVYLCASRPSHTDTQYFGPGTRLTVL.

V is TRBV7-9 and J is TRBJ2-3, with D possibly TRBD2 on 5 matching bases. Trimming took 2 bases from V and 11 from J, leaving 11 bases between them. Germline CDR1 is SEHNR and CDR2 is FQNEAQ (reference sequence). This CDR3 spans 12 amino acids. The CDR3 sequence: CASSLPAEGQYF. As DNA, the CDR3 is TGTGCCAGCAGCTTACCAGCTGAGGGGCAGTATTTT.

The chain carries TRBV27 and TRBJ2-1; D is unresolved. In germline, CDR1 is MNHEY, CDR2 SMNVEV (reference sequence). The CDR3 has 13 residues. The V end lost 2 bases, the J end lost 8 bases, and 10 bases lay between the germline ends. Here the CDR3 reads CASSLALQDEQFF. The CDR3 DNA reads TGTGCCAGCAGTTTAGCTCTCCAGGATGAGCAGTTCTTC.

The genes are TRBV4-3 and TRBJ1-1; 8 positions match TRBD1. CDR3 length: 17 amino acids. CDR1 is LGHNA and CDR2 is YSLEER in the germline V gene. V dropped 4 bases and J dropped 2; count of bases not matched to a gene: 12. The CDR3 DNA sequence: TGCGCCAGCAGCCCCCAGGGGGCGGGAGACCCCAACACTGAAGCTTTCTTT. This codes for CASSPQGAGDPNTEAFF.

The V gene is TRBV19, the J gene TRBJ1-4; a weak D match, TRBD1 (5 bases). Germline V lookup: CDR1 LNHDA, CDR2 SQIVND (reference sequence). This CDR3 is 13 amino acids long. The V and J ends lost 6 bases and 7 bases respectively, with 12 bases between them. CDR3 in amino acids: CASSIGTIEKLFF. The CDR3 coding sequence is TGTGCCAGTAGCATTGGGACGATTGAAAAACTGTTTTTT. Variable domain in full (rest from reference TRBV19 and TRBJ1-4): DGGITQSPKYLFRKEGQNVTLSCEQNLNHDAMYWYRQDPGQGLRLIYYSQIVNDFQKGDIAEGYSVSREKKESFPLTVTSAQKNPTAFYLCASSIGTIEKLFFGSGTQLSVL.

The chain joins TRBV9 to TRBJ2-7; 7 bases line up with TRBD1. Trimming removed 2 bases from V and 6 bases from J; junction bases left unmatched: 2. Looked up from germline, CDR1 is SGDLS and CDR2 is YYNGEE. The CDR3 is 12 residues long. CDR3 nucleotide sequence: TGTGCCAGCAGCGTTACAGGGGTCGAGCAGTACTTC. Encoded protein: CASSVTGVEQYF.

This chain links TRBV7-9 with TRBJ1-1; the D is unclear. The CDR3 contains 15 residues. V dropped 0 bases and J dropped 4 bases, with 12 bases sitting between them. Germline CDR1 SEHNR, CDR2 FQNEAQ (reference sequence). CDR3 sequence: CASSLAGQRSTEAFF. DNA for the CDR3: TGTGCCAGCAGCTTAGCCGGGCAAAGGAGCACTGAAGCTTTCTTT.

This clone was counted a few times. The chain uses TRBV4-2 and TRBJ2-7; D possibly corresponds to TRBD1 (6 bases). V lost 0 bases to trimming and J lost 1 base, with 13 bases between them. The CDR3 is 16 residues long. Looked up from germline, CDR1 is LGHNA and CDR2 is YNFKEQ. The CDR3 bases are TGTGCCAGCAGCCAAGATCAGGGGACGGCTTCCTACGAGCAGTACTTC. Translation gives CASSQDQGTASYEQYF.

The chain is built from TRBV7-9 and TRBJ2-1, with D possibly being TRBD1 (6 bases). The CDR3 covers 11 residues. Germline values: CDR1 SEHNR, CDR2 FQNEAQ (reference sequence). V lost 3 bases and J lost 13, with 10 bases in between. The CDR3 protein is CASSFRDIQFF. The CDR3, as DNA: TGTGCCAGCAGCTTTAGGGACATCCAGTTCTTC.

This sequence joins TRBV6-6 and TRBJ2-1; possibly TRBD2 for D (6 bases). This CDR3 has 16 residues. Germline V lookup: CDR1 MNHNY, CDR2 SVGAGI (reference sequence). Trimming took 2 bases from V and 2 from J, leaving 13 bases between them. Here the CDR3 DNA reads TGTGCCAGCAGTTACGGTAGCGGACAAACCTACAATGAGCAGTTCTTC. This gives the protein CASSYGSGQTYNEQFF.

V gene TRBV9 combines with J gene TRBJ1-5; D unresolved. Germline CDR1 reads SGDLS; CDR2 reads YYNGEE. The V and J ends lost 4 bases and 0 bases respectively, with 17 bases between them. The CDR3 runs to 17 residues. CDR3 nucleotide sequence: TGTGCCAGCAGCTGGAGACAATTCGATCATAGCAATCAGCCCCAGCATTTT. Protein: CASSWRQFDHSNQPQHF.

The rearrangement uses TRBV7-9 and TRBJ2-7; no clear D gene. The CDR3 is 14 amino acids. Germline CDR1 SEHNR, CDR2 FQNEAQ (reference sequence). Between the trimmed V and J ends, which lost 1 base and 7 bases, there was a span of 14 bases. The CDR3 spells CASSLGGRPLEQYF. The CDR3 region has the DNA TGTGCCAGCAGCTTAGGCGGACGGCCATTAGAGCAGTACTTC.